This T cell receptor beta chain was identified during a study of blood T cell repertoires in COVID-19. Sequencing was performed with immunoSEQ multiplex PCR; in TCRdb, only in-frame clones are kept and a portion is missing. The data hold about 260,000 clones, with around 86% observed a single time. Enrollees, about 18 to 89 years old, lived in approximately 24 US areas. Assignment of participants to cohorts was predicated upon participant-reported clinical history. Cohort 3 recovered donors had two negative PCRs, clearance, or symptom resolution. Source material: PBMCs or T cells enriched from blood (not recorded which). The sequence derives from a woman between 50 and 59 years old who had recovered from COVID-19.

The CDR3: CASSDDYSNQPQHF. In DNA, the CDR3 is TGCGCCAGCAGTGACGACTATAGCAATCAGCCCCAGCATTTT. V is TRBV10-2 and J is TRBJ1-5, with unresolved D. V was cut by 3 bases and J by 0 bases, with 6 bases left in between. The CDR3 covers 14 residues. Germline assignment: CDR1 WSHSY and CDR2 SAAADI.